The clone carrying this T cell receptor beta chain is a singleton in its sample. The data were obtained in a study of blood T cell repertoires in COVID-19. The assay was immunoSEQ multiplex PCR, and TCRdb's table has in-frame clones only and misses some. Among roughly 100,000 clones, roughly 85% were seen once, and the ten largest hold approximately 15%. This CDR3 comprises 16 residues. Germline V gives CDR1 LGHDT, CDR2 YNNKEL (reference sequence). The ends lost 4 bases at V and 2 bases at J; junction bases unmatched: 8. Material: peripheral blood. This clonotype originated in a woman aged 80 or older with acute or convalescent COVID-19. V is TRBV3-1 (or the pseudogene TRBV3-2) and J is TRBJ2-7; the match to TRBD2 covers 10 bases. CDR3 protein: CASSPSRTSGTYEQYF. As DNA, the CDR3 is TGTGCCAGCAGCCCGTCGAGGACTAGCGGCACCTACGAGCAGTACTTC.